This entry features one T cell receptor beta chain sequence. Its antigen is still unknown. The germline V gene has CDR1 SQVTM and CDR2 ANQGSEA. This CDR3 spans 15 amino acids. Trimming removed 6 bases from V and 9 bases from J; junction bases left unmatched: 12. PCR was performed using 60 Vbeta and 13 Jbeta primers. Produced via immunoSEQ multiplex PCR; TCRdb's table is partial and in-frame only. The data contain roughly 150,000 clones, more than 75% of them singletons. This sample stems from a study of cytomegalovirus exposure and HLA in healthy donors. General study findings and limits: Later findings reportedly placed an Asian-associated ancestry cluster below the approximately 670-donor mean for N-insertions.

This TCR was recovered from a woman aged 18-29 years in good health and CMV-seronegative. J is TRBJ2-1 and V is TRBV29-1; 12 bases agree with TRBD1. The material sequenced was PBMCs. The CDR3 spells CSVLPGQGAVGEQFF. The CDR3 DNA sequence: TGCAGCGTCCTCCCGGGACAGGGGGCGGTGGGTGAGCAGTTCTTC.